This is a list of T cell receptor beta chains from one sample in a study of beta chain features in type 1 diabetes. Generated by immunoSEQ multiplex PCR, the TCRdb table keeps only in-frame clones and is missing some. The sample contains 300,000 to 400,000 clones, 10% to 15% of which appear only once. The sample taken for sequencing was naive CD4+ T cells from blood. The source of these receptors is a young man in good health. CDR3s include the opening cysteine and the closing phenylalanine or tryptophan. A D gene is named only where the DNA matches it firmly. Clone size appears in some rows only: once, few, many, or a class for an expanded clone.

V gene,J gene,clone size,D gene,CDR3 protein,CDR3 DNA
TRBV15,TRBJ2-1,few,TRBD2,CATSRGTSASYNEQFF,TGTGCCACCAGCAGAGGGACTAGCGCTTCCTACAATGAGCAGTTCTTC
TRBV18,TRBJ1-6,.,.,CASSPQPRTAPGSPLHF,TGTGCCAGCTCACCACAACCGCGGACAGCCCCCGGGTCACCCCTCCACTTT
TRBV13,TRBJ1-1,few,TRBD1,CASSSRQGLRGTEAFF,TGTGCCAGCAGCTCCCGACAGGGGCTACGTGGCACTGAAGCTTTCTTT
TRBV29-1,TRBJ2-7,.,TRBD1,CSVGTGTGGYEQYF,TGCAGCGTGGGTACCGGGACAGGGGGCTACGAGCAGTACTTC
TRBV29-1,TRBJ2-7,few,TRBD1,CSVGPQDRVHEQYF,TGCAGCGTCGGGCCGCAAGACAGGGTCCACGAGCAGTACTTC
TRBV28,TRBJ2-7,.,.,CASSPGVGVSYEQYF,TGTGCCAGCAGTCCCGGTGTAGGGGTCTCCTACGAGCAGTACTTC
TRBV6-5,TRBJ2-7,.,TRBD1,CASSYTRQGPGDEQYF,TGTGCCAGCAGTTATACCAGACAGGGCCCAGGAGACGAGCAGTACTTC
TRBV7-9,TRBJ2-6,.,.,CAGSRQLSGANVLTF,TGTGCCGGGTCCCGACAGCTCTCTGGGGCCAACGTCCTGACTTTC
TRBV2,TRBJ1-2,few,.,CASSEYRENYGYTF,TGTGCCAGCAGTGAATACAGGGAAAACTATGGCTACACCTTC
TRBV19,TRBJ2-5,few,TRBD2,CASSTPGGLQETQYF,TGTGCCAGTAGTACCCCGGGGGGACTTCAAGAGACCCAGTACTTC
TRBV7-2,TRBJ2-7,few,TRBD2,CASSGGGPRRYEQYF,TGTGCCAGCAGCGGGGGGGGACCCCGACGATACGAGCAGTACTTC
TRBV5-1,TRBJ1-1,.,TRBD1,CASSLGQGSEAFF,TGCGCCAGCAGCTTGGGACAGGGTTCCGAAGCTTTCTTT
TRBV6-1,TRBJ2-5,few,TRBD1,CASSDNHRGETQYF,TGTGCCAGCAGTGATAATCACAGGGGAGAGACCCAGTACTTC
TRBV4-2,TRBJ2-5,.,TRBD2,CASSPRNQLAGGTKTQYF,TGTGCCAGCAGCCCGAGGAACCAACTAGCGGGAGGGACTAAGACCCAGTACTTC